Listed below are T cell receptor beta chains from one sample, sequenced in a study of CD8+ T cells in alopecia areata. Produced via immunoSEQ multiplex PCR; TCRdb's table is partial and in-frame only. The sample shows around 140,000 clones, around 50% of them seen only once. The material sequenced was CD4+ T cells sorted from blood. These TCRs come from a human donor with alopecia areata. Both conserved end residues are part of each CDR3. D genes are given only for firm matches. A clone size is listed for some rows: how often the clone was seen (once, few, many), or a class if it is expanded.

d_call	v_call	j_call	clone_size	cdr3_aa	cdr3_nt
NA	TRBV11-2	TRBJ2-1	NA	CATQPRNVYNEQFF	TGTGCCACCCAACCCCGAAACGTATACAATGAGCAGTTCTTC
NA	TRBV5-1	TRBJ2-2	NA	CASSFNSGRELFF	TGCGCCAGCAGCTTCAACTCTGGAAGGGAGCTGTTTTTT
NA	TRBV5-6	TRBJ1-4	many	CASSLGQASTNEKLFF	TGTGCCAGCAGCTTGGGACAGGCGTCAACTAATGAAAAACTGTTTTTT
NA	TRBV19	TRBJ2-3	NA	CASSIPARPDTQYF	TGTGCCAGTAGTATTCCGGCTAGACCAGATACGCAGTATTTT
TRBD2	TRBV28	TRBJ2-4	NA	CASTTGAGKNIQYF	TGTGCCAGCACCACTGGAGCGGGGAAAAACATTCAGTACTTC
NA	TRBV5-4	TRBJ2-2	few	CASSFRDTGELFF	TGTGCCAGCAGCTTCAGGGACACCGGGGAGCTGTTTTTT
NA	TRBV5-1	TRBJ2-1	NA	CASSGAVGSYNEQFF	TGCGCCAGCAGCGGAGCGGTAGGCTCCTACAATGAGCAGTTCTTC
NA	TRBV5-1	TRBJ1-1	NA	CASSLGVRKAHTEAFF	TGCGCCAGCAGCTTGGGGGTACGGAAGGCGCACACTGAAGCTTTCTTT
TRBD1	TRBV18	TRBJ2-1	few	CASSPWDSEQFF	TGTGCCAGCTCACCATGGGACAGCGAGCAGTTCTTC
TRBD1	TRBV27	TRBJ1-2	NA	CASSNDRGSNGYTF	TGTGCCAGCAGTAACGACAGGGGATCGAATGGCTACACCTTC
TRBD2	TRBV5-6	TRBJ2-1	NA	CASSLTLAGAGNEQFF	TGTGCCAGCAGCCTAACGCTAGCGGGAGCTGGCAATGAGCAGTTCTTC